Given below is one TCR beta chain in context. The data originate from a study of blood T cell repertoires in COVID-19. As for the study in general: PBMCs, B-cell-depleted T cells, or T cells provided the cDNA or gDNA that made up the material.

This CDR3 has 13 amino acids. V was shortened by 2 bases and J by 4 bases, with 6 bases between the two germline ends. The germline CDR1 and CDR2 sequences are MDHEN and SYDVKM. Measured with immunoSEQ multiplex PCR; TCRdb has only the in-frame clones, and not every one. The table lists 180,000 or so clones, 84% of them singletons. Everyone who took part was roughly 18 to 89 years old, and they came from 20 to 25 US areas. Allocation to cohorts depended on clinical history reported by the participants. The receptor was isolated from a man between 40 and 49 years old who had recovered from COVID-19. The chain couples TRBV28 to TRBJ2-1; no definite D call. The sample consisted of PBMCs or T cells enriched from blood (not recorded which). The CDR3 nucleotides read TGTGCCAGCAGTTTAGGCGGATACAATGAGCAGTTCTTC. Protein: CASSLGGYNEQFF.